These 16 T cell receptor beta chains originate from one sample sequenced in a study of blood T cells in healthy people across ages. Alongside a J-beta primer mix, a sample-barcoded 5' primer served in a second PCR lasting roughly 7 to 11 cycles. TCRdb itself ran the 5' RACE reads through MiXCR, one entry per CDR3 protein. The sample yields fewer than 950,000 distinct CDR3 sequences, about 48% seen once. The sample taken for sequencing was blood. The origin of the receptors is a man older than 75 in good health.

V usage is TRBV12-5 and J usage is TRBJ2-4; 8 bases map to TRBD1. The CDR3 covers 16 residues. Germline values: CDR1 LGHNT, CDR2 FRNRAP. Trimming at V came to 1 base and at J to 8 bases, leaving 10 bases not matched to a gene. CDR3 sequence reads: CASGLGLQGAGDIQYF. The CDR3 nucleotides read TGTGCTAGTGGTTTGGGACTTCAGGGGGCCGGAGACATTCAGTACTTC.

This chain links TRBV20-1 with TRBJ2-1, with 9 bases lining up with TRBD2. CDR3 length: 15 residues. Looked up from germline, CDR1 is DFQATT and CDR2 is SNEGSKA (reference sequence). V lost 5 bases to trimming and J lost 4 bases; unmatched junction nucleotides: 9. CDR3 sequence: CSARFRLAVYNEQFF. CDR3 nucleotide sequence: TGCAGTGCTCGGTTCCGACTAGCGGTATACAATGAGCAGTTCTTC.

The chain employs TRBV4-1 and TRBJ2-1; D remains ambiguous. CDR1 MGHRA and CDR2 YSYEKL come from the germline V gene. The germline V and J ends were trimmed by 0 bases and 12 bases, with 18 bases remaining between them. The CDR3 has 15 amino acids. The CDR3 region is CASSQERWVPTRQFF. DNA for the CDR3: TGCGCCAGCAGCCAAGAACGTTGGGTACCCACCCGGCAGTTCTTC.

This clonotype was seen a handful of times. This chain connects TRBV12-3 or TRBV12-4 to TRBJ2-6; possibly TRBD1 or TRBD2 for D (5 bases each). V was cut by 6 bases and J by 0 bases, with 12 bases left in between. CDR3 length: 16 residues. The CDR3 coding sequence is TGTGCCAGCAGCCGGGACGCCCTCTCTGGGGCCAACGTCCTGACTTTC. Amino acid sequence: CASSRDALSGANVLTF.

J is TRBJ2-2 and V is TRBV25-1; D not resolved. The CDR3 is made up of 13 amino acids. The V end was cut by 2 bases, the J end by 4 bases, with 5 bases between. Germline-derived CDR1 and CDR2 are MGHDK and SYGVNS. Here the CDR3 reads CASSEIGTGELFF. CDR3 nucleotide sequence: TGTGCCAGCAGTGAAATCGGCACCGGGGAGCTGTTTTTT.

The V and J genes are TRBV11-2 and TRBJ2-1; either TRBD1 or TRBD2 may supply D (7 bases each). CDR3 length: 16 residues. V was cut by 4 bases and J by 0 bases, with 13 bases left in between. The germline gives CDR1 SGHAT, CDR2 FQNNGV. CDR3 in amino acids: CASSWRGTVSYNEQFF. The CDR3 nucleotides are TGTGCCAGCAGCTGGCGGGGGACAGTCTCCTACAATGAGCAGTTCTTC.

A few counts support this clonotype. The chain employs TRBV6-2 or TRBV6-3 and TRBJ2-7; 9 bases agree with TRBD2. The CDR3 has 17 amino acids. The trim removed 2 bases at V and 4 bases at J, leaving 12 bases unmatched. The germline CDR1 and CDR2 sequences are MNHEY and SVGEGT. The CDR3 loop is CASSYDSAGGYPYEQYF. CDR3 DNA: TGTGCCAGCAGTTACGATTCTGCGGGAGGGTATCCATACGAGCAGTACTTC.

The rearrangement joins TRBV20-1 to TRBJ2-2; TRBD2 matches at 7 bases. V lost 0 bases to trimming and J lost 5 bases; unmatched junction nucleotides: 9. The length of the CDR3 is 16 residues. Looked up from germline, CDR1 is DFQATT and CDR2 is SNEGSKA (reference sequence). The CDR3 sequence: CSARDSGGGPTGELFF. The CDR3 DNA sequence: TGCAGTGCTAGAGATTCGGGGGGAGGGCCAACCGGGGAGCTGTTTTTT.

The sample holds many counts of this clonotype. This chain links TRBV29-1 with TRBJ2-7; perhaps TRBD1 as D (6 bases). Germline assignment: CDR1 SQVTM and CDR2 ANQGSEA. There are 15 residues in the CDR3. Trimming left V 0 bases short and J 7 bases short, with 19 bases between. CDR3 protein: CSVEEGRGDYGEQYF. For the CDR3, the DNA is TGCAGCGTTGAAGAGGGCAGGGGTGATTATGGGGAGCAGTACTTC.

The rearrangement links TRBV29-1 to TRBJ2-4; TRBD1 agrees at 7 bases. The CDR3 covers 11 residues. Trimming cost V 8 bases and J 6 bases; bases outside gene matches: 4. Per germline, CDR1 SQVTM and CDR2 ANQGSEA. The CDR3 DNA sequence: TGCAGCCTGAGACAGGGAAACATTCAGTACTTC. This gives the protein CSLRQGNIQYF.

CDR3 nucleotide sequence: TGTGCCAGCTATAAGGAGGGGGGCCCCTACAATGAGCAGTTCTTC. Translation gives CASYKEGGPYNEQFF. The rearrangement links TRBV28 to TRBJ2-1; D is possibly TRBD1 or TRBD2 (6 bases each). The germline V gene has CDR1 MDHEN and CDR2 SYDVKM. Trimming took off 8 bases at V and 2 bases at J, with 16 bases between the two ends. The CDR3 extends over 15 amino acids.

The J gene is TRBJ2-5, the V gene TRBV7-9; 11 nucleotides line up with TRBD1. In germline, CDR1 is SEHNR, CDR2 FQNEAQ (reference sequence). This CDR3 is 16 amino acids long. Losses at the gene ends were 1 base for V and 0 bases for J; bases not matched to a gene: 1. CDR3 nucleotides: TGTGCCAGCAGCTTAGGGGACAGGGGGTACCAAGAGACCCAGTACTTC. It specifies CASSLGDRGYQETQYF.

The V gene is TRBV5-1, the J gene TRBJ2-3, with TRBD2 matching 13 bases. This CDR3 has 16 residues. V was pared by 3 bases and J by 2 bases, with 3 bases of the junction left unmatched. Germline V lookup: CDR1 SGHRS, CDR2 YFSETQ. CDR3 protein: CASSWTSGRPTDTQYF. The CDR3 nucleotides are TGCGCCAGCAGCTGGACTAGCGGGAGACCCACAGATACGCAGTATTTT.

The chain combines TRBV6-5 with TRBJ1-2; TRBD1 matches 8 bases. Germline values: CDR1 MNHEY, CDR2 SVGAGI. The ends lost 5 bases at V and 4 bases at J; junction bases unmatched: 9. The CDR3 extends over 15 amino acids. In DNA, the CDR3 is TGTGCCAGCAGTCAGGACAGGGATTTTTCCTATGGCTACACCTTC. Encoded protein: CASSQDRDFSYGYTF.

This chain joins TRBV18 and TRBJ2-1, with TRBD1 as a possible D gene (5 bases). Trimming took off 6 bases at V and 7 bases at J, with 19 bases between the two ends. This CDR3 comprises 15 residues. Germline V gene data show CDR1 as KGHSH and CDR2 as LQKENI. The CDR3 bases are TGTGCCAGCTCTCTAGACAGACGCCTTCGGAATGAGCAGTTCTTC. It translates to CASSLDRRLRNEQFF.

The table lists this clonotype with a few counts. The V and J genes are TRBV7-9 and TRBJ2-1, with no clear D. The germline gives CDR1 SEHNR, CDR2 FQNEAQ (reference sequence). The CDR3 is made up of 14 amino acids. V shed 1 base and J shed 3 bases, with 7 bases lying between them. This chain's CDR3 is CASSLVSDYNEQFF. The DNA of the CDR3 is TGTGCCAGCAGCTTAGTTTCAGACTACAATGAGCAGTTCTTC.